This section outlines one TCR beta chain sequence together with its context. The antigen remains unidentified. The data derive from a study of cytomegalovirus exposure and HLA in healthy donors. Study outcomes and limitations: Rarity characterized most TCR sequences, yet some public TCRs appeared in many donors.

V lost 6 bases to trimming and J lost 1 base, with 10 bases between them. CDR3 size: 13 residues. Germline V CDR1 and CDR2: MDHEN, SYDVKM. Both 60 Vbeta primers and 13 Jbeta primers went into the PCR. Sequencing was performed with immunoSEQ multiplex PCR; in TCRdb, only in-frame clones are kept and a portion is missing. The sample has more than 95,000 clones; roughly a tenth are singletons. This TCR was recovered from a middle-aged man in good health and CMV-seropositive. Sequencing used PBMCs. The chain links TRBV28 to TRBJ2-7; D is perhaps TRBD2 (6 bases). CDR3 in amino acids: CASRAGRSYEQYF. The CDR3 nucleotides are TGTGCCAGCAGGGCGGGACGGTCCTACGAGCAGTACTTC.